These T cell receptor beta chains were read from a single sample in a study of shared clonotypes between healthy human individuals. The data were produced by immunoSEQ multiplex PCR, yet TCRdb's version contains in-frame clones alone and is incomplete. The data contain some 1 million clones, 75% of them seen just once; the ten biggest clones take up over 1.3%. Sequenced material: memory CD4+ T cells sorted from blood. These receptors all stem from a man younger than 30 in good health. CDR3s include the opening cysteine and the closing phenylalanine or tryptophan. D genes are given only for firm matches. Size is stated for part of the rows, as once, few or many counts, or as a class when the clone is expanded.

clone size: NA; J gene: TRBJ2-5; D gene: NA; V gene: TRBV2; CDR3 protein: CASSGQSQETQYF; CDR3 DNA: TGTGCCAGCAGTGGACAGTCCCAAGAGACCCAGTACTTC
clone size: NA; J gene: TRBJ1-1; D gene: NA; V gene: TRBV1; CDR3 protein: CTSSQTGRENTEAFF; CDR3 DNA: TGCACCAGCAGCCAGACAGGGAGAGAAAACACTGAAGCTTTCTTT
clone size: NA; J gene: TRBJ1-4; D gene: NA; V gene: TRBV7-9; CDR3 protein: CASSLGGAGGPSTNEKLFF; CDR3 DNA: TGTGCCAGCAGCTTAGGGGGGGCCGGCGGACCCTCAACTAATGAAAAACTGTTTTTT
clone size: NA; J gene: TRBJ2-4; D gene: NA; V gene: TRBV5-6; CDR3 protein: CASSPAVEGQAKNIQYF; CDR3 DNA: TGTGCCAGCAGCCCGGCCGTGGAGGGGCAGGCCAAAAACATTCAGTACTTC
clone size: few; J gene: TRBJ2-1; D gene: NA; V gene: TRBV18; CDR3 protein: CASSPSSAYNEQFF; CDR3 DNA: TGTGCCAGCTCACCGTCCAGCGCGTACAATGAGCAGTTCTTC
clone size: NA; J gene: TRBJ1-1; D gene: TRBD1; V gene: TRBV6-5; CDR3 protein: CASSTLGQSFF; CDR3 DNA: TGTGCCAGCAGTACATTGGGACAGTCTTTCTTT
clone size: NA; J gene: TRBJ1-2; D gene: TRBD1; V gene: TRBV10-3; CDR3 protein: CAISEGPGTGGARGGYTF; CDR3 DNA: TGTGCCATCAGTGAGGGCCCCGGGACAGGGGGCGCGCGGGGCGGCTACACCTTC
clone size: once; J gene: TRBJ1-1; D gene: NA; V gene: TRBV6-5; CDR3 protein: CASSSGVRGGSTEAFF; CDR3 DNA: TGTGCCAGCAGTTCTGGGGTCCGGGGAGGGAGCACTGAAGCTTTCTTT
clone size: NA; J gene: TRBJ1-2; D gene: NA; V gene: TRBV18; CDR3 protein: CASSKVVDIYGYTF; CDR3 DNA: TGTGCCAGCTCTAAGGTTGTGGATATCTATGGCTACACCTTC
clone size: NA; J gene: TRBJ1-2; D gene: NA; V gene: TRBV30; CDR3 protein: CAWGLHLANYGYTF; CDR3 DNA: TGTGCCTGGGGACTGCATCTAGCTAACTATGGCTACACCTTC
clone size: NA; J gene: TRBJ2-7; D gene: NA; V gene: TRBV29-1; CDR3 protein: CSVEEDTLEGSYEQYF; CDR3 DNA: TGCAGCGTTGAAGAGGACACCCTTGAGGGTTCCTACGAGCAGTACTTC
clone size: NA; J gene: TRBJ2-3; D gene: TRBD2; V gene: TRBV7-8; CDR3 protein: CASSSGLAVSTDTQYF; CDR3 DNA: TGTGCCAGCAGCTCAGGACTAGCAGTTAGCACAGATACGCAGTATTTT
clone size: NA; J gene: TRBJ2-5; D gene: NA; V gene: TRBV6-5; CDR3 protein: CASSSPRETQYF; CDR3 DNA: TGTGCCAGCAGTAGTCCCCGGGAGACCCAGTACTTC
clone size: NA; J gene: TRBJ1-1; D gene: NA; V gene: TRBV10-3; CDR3 protein: CAISPMQETEAFF; CDR3 DNA: TGTGCCATCAGCCCCATGCAGGAGACTGAAGCTTTCTTT
clone size: NA; J gene: TRBJ2-2; D gene: NA; V gene: TRBV2; CDR3 protein: CASRRGIGAGELFF; CDR3 DNA: TGTGCCAGCCGTCGGGGGATCGGCGCCGGGGAGCTGTTTTTT
clone size: NA; J gene: TRBJ2-3; D gene: NA; V gene: TRBV5-1; CDR3 protein: CASSGQAGGTQYF; CDR3 DNA: TGCGCCAGCTCAGGGCAGGCCGGTGGTACGCAGTATTTT
clone size: once; J gene: TRBJ2-5; D gene: NA; V gene: TRBV30; CDR3 protein: CAWSGGGGETQYF; CDR3 DNA: TGTGCCTGGAGTGGCGGAGGGGGGGAGACCCAGTACTTC
clone size: NA; J gene: TRBJ2-7; D gene: TRBD1; V gene: TRBV7-8; CDR3 protein: CASSTGQGYEQYF; CDR3 DNA: TGTGCCAGCAGCACCGGACAGGGCTACGAGCAGTACTTC
clone size: once; J gene: TRBJ2-1; D gene: NA; V gene: TRBV7-2; CDR3 protein: CAGLRLDNEQFF; CDR3 DNA: TGTGCCGGCCTCAGACTAGACAATGAGCAGTTCTTC
clone size: NA; J gene: TRBJ1-2; D gene: NA; V gene: TRBV16; CDR3 protein: CASSQSGQPYHTF; CDR3 DNA: TGTGCCAGCAGCCAATCGGGCCAGCCTTACCACACCTTC
clone size: NA; J gene: TRBJ2-7; D gene: TRBD1; V gene: TRBV2; CDR3 protein: CASRDKGALYEQYF; CDR3 DNA: TGTGCCAGCAGGGACAAGGGGGCTTTGTACGAGCAGTACTTC
clone size: NA; J gene: TRBJ1-1; D gene: TRBD1; V gene: TRBV7-9; CDR3 protein: CASSLAQGARAEAFF; CDR3 DNA: TGTGCCAGCAGCTTAGCGCAGGGGGCGAGAGCTGAAGCTTTCTTT
clone size: NA; J gene: TRBJ2-6; D gene: TRBD2; V gene: TRBV7-9; CDR3 protein: CASSRLAGGAGANVLTF; CDR3 DNA: TGTGCCAGCAGCCGTCTAGCGGGAGGGGCTGGGGCCAACGTCCTGACTTTC
clone size: NA; J gene: TRBJ2-7; D gene: NA; V gene: TRBV18; CDR3 protein: CASSPRGGADYEQYF; CDR3 DNA: TGTGCCAGCTCACCTAGGGGGGGCGCGGACTACGAGCAGTACTTC
clone size: once; J gene: TRBJ2-3; D gene: NA; V gene: TRBV12-5; CDR3 protein: CASGPGTLTSTDTQYF; CDR3 DNA: TGTGCTAGTGGTCCCGGGACACTTACTAGCACAGATACGCAGTATTTT
clone size: NA; J gene: TRBJ1-5; D gene: TRBD1; V gene: TRBV25-1; CDR3 protein: CASSTGVQGDGNQPQHF; CDR3 DNA: TGTGCCAGCAGTACAGGGGTCCAGGGAGACGGCAATCAGCCCCAGCATTTT
clone size: once; J gene: TRBJ1-6; D gene: NA; V gene: TRBV7-6; CDR3 protein: CASSLLPGVDSPLHF; CDR3 DNA: TGTGCCAGCAGCTTACTGCCTGGTGTGGATTCACCCCTCCACTTT
clone size: NA; J gene: TRBJ2-7; D gene: NA; V gene: TRBV5-4; CDR3 protein: CASSLAGNPPYEQYF; CDR3 DNA: TGTGCCAGCAGCTTGGCGGGGAATCCACCCTACGAGCAGTACTTC
clone size: NA; J gene: TRBJ2-7; D gene: NA; V gene: TRBV10-3; CDR3 protein: CAISPTSYEQYF; CDR3 DNA: TGTGCCATCAGTCCAACGTCGTACGAGCAGTACTTC
clone size: few; J gene: TRBJ2-7; D gene: NA; V gene: TRBV10-3; CDR3 protein: CAISESTGGATDEQYF; CDR3 DNA: TGTGCCATCAGTGAGTCCACAGGAGGGGCAACGGACGAGCAGTACTTC
clone size: NA; J gene: TRBJ1-1; D gene: NA; V gene: TRBV10-3; CDR3 protein: CAISALRDRSTEAFF; CDR3 DNA: TGTGCCATCAGTGCCCTCCGGGACCGGAGCACTGAAGCTTTCTTT
clone size: NA; J gene: TRBJ1-6; D gene: NA; V gene: TRBV2; CDR3 protein: CASSSTGWPYNSPLHF; CDR3 DNA: TGTGCCAGCAGCTCCACAGGGTGGCCCTATAATTCACCCCTCCACTTT
clone size: few; J gene: TRBJ1-6; D gene: TRBD1; V gene: TRBV6-6; CDR3 protein: CASSSPTGSNSPLHF; CDR3 DNA: TGTGCCAGCAGTTCTCCGACAGGGAGTAATTCACCCCTCCACTTT
clone size: NA; J gene: TRBJ2-7; D gene: NA; V gene: TRBV5-1; CDR3 protein: CASSLDGGANEQYF; CDR3 DNA: TGCGCCAGCAGCTTGGACGGCGGGGCCAACGAGCAGTACTTC
clone size: NA; J gene: TRBJ2-2; D gene: NA; V gene: TRBV7-2; CDR3 protein: CASSFGGKNTGELFF; CDR3 DNA: TGTGCCAGCAGCTTCGGCGGGAAAAACACCGGGGAGCTGTTTTTT
clone size: NA; J gene: TRBJ1-3; D gene: NA; V gene: TRBV10-1; CDR3 protein: CASSEFSGNTIYF; CDR3 DNA: TGCGCCAGCAGTGAGTTCTCTGGAAACACCATATATTTT
clone size: NA; J gene: TRBJ2-7; D gene: TRBD1; V gene: TRBV6-1; CDR3 protein: CASSGGTGTYEQYF; CDR3 DNA: TGTGCCAGCAGTGGGGGGACAGGGACCTACGAGCAGTACTTC
clone size: NA; J gene: TRBJ2-5; D gene: TRBD1; V gene: TRBV19; CDR3 protein: CASTETGGETQYF; CDR3 DNA: TGTGCCAGTACGGAGACAGGGGGAGAGACCCAGTACTTC
clone size: NA; J gene: TRBJ2-7; D gene: NA; V gene: TRBV2; CDR3 protein: CASRGDRTYEQYF; CDR3 DNA: TGTGCCAGCCGGGGGGACAGGACCTACGAGCAGTACTTC
clone size: NA; J gene: TRBJ2-2; D gene: NA; V gene: TRBV6-1; CDR3 protein: CASSVTGTTGELFF; CDR3 DNA: TGTGCCAGCAGTGTAACCGGGACGACCGGGGAGCTGTTTTTT
clone size: NA; J gene: TRBJ2-7; D gene: NA; V gene: TRBV7-2; CDR3 protein: CASSLVWGPEYEQYF; CDR3 DNA: TGTGCCAGCAGCTTAGTTTGGGGGCCGGAATACGAGCAGTACTTC
clone size: once; J gene: TRBJ2-7; D gene: NA; V gene: TRBV25-1; CDR3 protein: CASSEYKAGSWVEREQYF; CDR3 DNA: TGTGCCAGCAGTGAATACAAGGCAGGGAGTTGGGTGGAAAGGGAGCAGTACTTC
clone size: NA; J gene: TRBJ2-7; D gene: NA; V gene: TRBV5-1; CDR3 protein: CASSLAPNYEQYF; CDR3 DNA: TGCGCCAGCAGCTTGGCCCCCAACTACGAGCAGTACTTC
clone size: NA; J gene: TRBJ2-1; D gene: NA; V gene: TRBV7-2; CDR3 protein: CASRSGAGTYNEQFF; CDR3 DNA: TGTGCCAGCAGGTCTGGTGCGGGGACCTACAATGAGCAGTTCTTC
clone size: NA; J gene: TRBJ1-1; D gene: NA; V gene: TRBV19; CDR3 protein: CASSTQGRGLNTEAFF; CDR3 DNA: TGTGCCAGTAGTACCCAAGGCCGGGGACTGAACACTGAAGCTTTCTTT
clone size: NA; J gene: TRBJ2-7; D gene: TRBD2; V gene: TRBV2; CDR3 protein: CASSEGVAGGSYEQYF; CDR3 DNA: TGTGCCAGCAGTGAAGGGGTAGCGGGGGGTTCATACGAGCAGTACTTC
clone size: few; J gene: TRBJ1-1; D gene: NA; V gene: TRBV10-1; CDR3 protein: CASSEWAYTEAFF; CDR3 DNA: TGCGCCAGCAGTGAGTGGGCTTACACTGAAGCTTTCTTT
clone size: few; J gene: TRBJ1-1; D gene: NA; V gene: TRBV20-1; CDR3 protein: CSARGVKAFF; CDR3 DNA: TGCAGTGCTAGAGGAGTGAAAGCTTTCTTT
clone size: NA; J gene: TRBJ2-7; D gene: TRBD2; V gene: TRBV7-2; CDR3 protein: CASSRPGLAPRSYEQYF; CDR3 DNA: TGTGCCAGCAGCCGACCAGGACTAGCCCCACGATCCTACGAGCAGTACTTC